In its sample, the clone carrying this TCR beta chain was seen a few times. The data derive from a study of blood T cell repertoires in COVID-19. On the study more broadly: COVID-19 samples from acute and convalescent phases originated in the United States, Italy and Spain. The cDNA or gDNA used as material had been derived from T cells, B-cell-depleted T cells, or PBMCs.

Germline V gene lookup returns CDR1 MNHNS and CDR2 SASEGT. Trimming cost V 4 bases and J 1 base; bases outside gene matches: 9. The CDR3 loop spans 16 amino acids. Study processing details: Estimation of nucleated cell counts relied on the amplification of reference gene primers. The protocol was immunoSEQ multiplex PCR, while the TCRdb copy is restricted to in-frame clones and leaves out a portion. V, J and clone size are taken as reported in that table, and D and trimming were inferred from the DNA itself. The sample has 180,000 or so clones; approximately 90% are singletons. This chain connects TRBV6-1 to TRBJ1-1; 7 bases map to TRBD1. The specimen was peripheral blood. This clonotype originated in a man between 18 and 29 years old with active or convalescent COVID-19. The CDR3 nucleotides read TGTGCCAGCAGTGTTATTTGGACAGGAAAGAACACTGAAGCTTTCTTT. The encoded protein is CASSVIWTGKNTEAFF.